This TCR beta chain was identified during a study of cytomegalovirus exposure and HLA in healthy donors. Study in general: Among the approximately 420 donors who were genotyped, approximately 76% fell in the genetic ancestry cluster that is associated with self-reported Caucasian donors.

A remark on this clone: Its specificity is unknown.

The study ran its PCR with 60 Vbeta and 13 Jbeta primers. Clones were sequenced by immunoSEQ multiplex PCR, and TCRdb holds only the in-frame ones, with some missing. The data show about 120,000 clones, about 80% seen once. Study conclusions and caveats: The study dropped some indistinguishable V segments, TRBV6-2 and TRBV6-3 among them. An Asian-associated ancestry cluster reportedly showed fewer N-insertions than the roughly 670-donor mean in a later analysis. The dataset shows that most TCR sequences were rare, while some public TCRs occurred in many donors.

V gave up 4 bases and J gave up 4 bases, with 18 bases separating them. This CDR3 region has 16 residues. The germline V gene has CDR1 SGHDN and CDR2 FVKESK. The sample comprised PBMCs. This sequence originates from a woman in her 50s in good health and CMV-seronegative. This chain connects TRBV14 to TRBJ2-3, with a possible D match to TRBD1 (5 bases). The CDR3 protein is CASSRLGQGVADTQYF. CDR3 DNA sequence: TGTGCCAGCAGCCGGTTGGGTCAGGGCGTTGCAGATACGCAGTATTTT.